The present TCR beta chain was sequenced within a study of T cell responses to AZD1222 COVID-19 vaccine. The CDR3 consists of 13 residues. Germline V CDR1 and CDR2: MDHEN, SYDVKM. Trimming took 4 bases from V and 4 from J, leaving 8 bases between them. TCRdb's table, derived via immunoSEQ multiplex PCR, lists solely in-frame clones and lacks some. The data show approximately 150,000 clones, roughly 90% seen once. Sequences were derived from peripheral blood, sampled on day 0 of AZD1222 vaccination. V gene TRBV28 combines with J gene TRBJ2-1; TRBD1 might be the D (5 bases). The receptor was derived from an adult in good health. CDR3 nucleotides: TGTGCCAGCAGTTCGGACAAATACAATGAGCAGTTCTTC. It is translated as CASSSDKYNEQFF. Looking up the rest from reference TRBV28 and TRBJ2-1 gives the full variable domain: DVKVTQSSRYLVKRTGEKVFLECVQDMDHENMFWYRQDPGLGLRLIYFSYDVKMKEKGDIPEGYSVSREKKERFSLILESASTNQTSMYLCASSSDKYNEQFFGPGTRLTVL.